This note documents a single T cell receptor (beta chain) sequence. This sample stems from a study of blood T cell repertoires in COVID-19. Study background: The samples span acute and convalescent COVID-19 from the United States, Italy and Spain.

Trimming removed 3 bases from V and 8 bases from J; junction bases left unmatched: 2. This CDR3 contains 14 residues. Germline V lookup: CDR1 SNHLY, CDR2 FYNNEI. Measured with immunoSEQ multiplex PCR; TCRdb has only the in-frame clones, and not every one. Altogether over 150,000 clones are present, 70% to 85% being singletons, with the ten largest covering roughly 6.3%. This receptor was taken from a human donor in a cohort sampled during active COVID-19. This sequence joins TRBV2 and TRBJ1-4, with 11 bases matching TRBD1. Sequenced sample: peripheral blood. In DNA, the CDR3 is TGTGCCAGCAGTGATGGGACAGGGGGGGAAAAACTGTTTTTT. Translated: CASSDGTGGEKLFF.